The 20 T cell receptor beta chains in this list originate from one sample, sequenced in a study of T cells in Graves' hyperthyroidism and ophthalmopathy. Template material for amplifying TCR beta CDR3 regions consisted of RNA transcripts. Using the HTBI primer set, a first-round RT-PCR was run on the TCR CDR3. One entry per CDR3 protein results from TCRdb running MiXCR on the multiplex PCR reads. Seen here are roughly 700,000 distinct CDR3 sequences, roughly 32% observed once, and the top ten hold 31%. Sequencing input: blood. These receptors were collected from a woman in her forties with Graves' hyperthyroidism.

This sequence joins TRBV4-1 and TRBJ1-4, with TRBD1 identical over 10 bases. The V segment lost 1 base and the J segment 7 bases; nucleotides outside the gene matches: 3. The CDR3 is 15 residues long. Germline V gives CDR1 MGHRA, CDR2 YSYEKL. The CDR3 here is CASSQGTGGVEKLFF. Here the CDR3 DNA reads TGCGCCAGCAGCCAAGGGACAGGGGGGGTTGAAAAACTGTTTTTT.

The V call is TRBV25-1, the J call TRBJ1-2; maybe TRBD1 (5 bases). The CDR3 has 14 residues. With 3 bases removed from V and 1 base from J, the gap between germline ends came to 9 bases. Germline V gene sequence: CDR1 MGHDK, CDR2 SYGVNS. CDR3 in DNA: TGTGCCAGCAGTGAGGGGGTAGTTAACTATGGCTACACCTTC. This gives the protein CASSEGVVNYGYTF.

This clonotype was found many times. This chain connects TRBV12-3 or TRBV12-4 to TRBJ1-5; D remains unclear. The CDR3 runs 12 residues. Trimming pared 7 bases from V and 6 bases from J, leaving 10 bases between. The CDR3 region is CASKDRGQPQHF. DNA for the CDR3: TGTGCCAGCAAGGATCGTGGTCAGCCCCAGCATTTT.

This chain joins TRBV5-1 and TRBJ2-7; the D call may be TRBD1 or TRBD2 (5 bases each). The CDR3 contains 14 residues. The V gene lost 1 base and the J gene lost 2 bases, with 10 bases spanning the gap. Looked up from germline, CDR1 is SGHRS and CDR2 is YFSETQ. The CDR3 region has the DNA TGCGCCAGCAGCTTGAGAGGGGCCGCCTACGAGCAGTACTTC. Protein: CASSLRGAAYEQYF.

The chain carries TRBV6-5 and TRBJ1-1; 7 nucleotides align to TRBD1. This CDR3 is built from 15 residues. V was pared by 4 bases and J by 1 base, with 6 bases of the junction left unmatched. Per the germline V gene, CDR1 is MNHEY and CDR2 is SVGAGI. For the CDR3, the DNA is TGTGCCAGCAGTTCCGAGCACAGGGGGAACACTGAAGCTTTCTTT. Amino acids: CASSSEHRGNTEAFF.

The rearrangement uses TRBV2 and TRBJ1-5; possibly TRBD1 for D (5 bases). The CDR3 totals 14 residues. The V and J ends lost 3 bases and 6 bases respectively, with 12 bases between them. The V gene's germline CDR1 is SNHLY and CDR2 FYNNEI. This CDR3 is CASSDMGGGQPQHF. As DNA, the CDR3 is TGTGCCAGCAGTGACATGGGGGGGGGTCAGCCCCAGCATTTT.

This clonotype has a count of ten or more. The genes are TRBV19 and TRBJ1-1; D possibly corresponds to TRBD1 (5 bases). V shed 10 bases and J shed 4 bases, with 19 bases lying between them. The CDR3 spans 14 residues. The V gene's germline CDR1 is LNHDA and CDR2 SQIVND (reference sequence). Here the CDR3 DNA reads TGTGCCACCACAGAAAGCCGGGGCTCCACTGAAGCTTTCTTT. Translating it yields CATTESRGSTEAFF.

This clonotype has ten or more counts. DNA for the CDR3: TGCAGTGCGGCGGATATCAACACTGAAGCTTTCTTT. It encodes CSAADINTEAFF. The chain recombines TRBV20-1 with TRBJ1-1; D is unclear. V lost 6 bases and J 2 bases, leaving 10 bases between the germline ends. Germline assignment: CDR1 DFQATT and CDR2 SNEGSKA (reference sequence). There are 12 residues in the CDR3.

This clonotype was picked up many times. This sequence joins TRBV6-5 and TRBJ1-2; D unclear. Germline values: CDR1 MNHEY, CDR2 SVGAGI. CDR3 length: 14 amino acids. The germline V and J ends were trimmed by 10 bases and 4 bases, with 19 bases remaining between them. Written as DNA, the CDR3 is TGTGCCACCCTCGGAGAGGTTGGGTTCTATGGCTACACCTTC. Its protein product is CATLGEVGFYGYTF.

This clonotype came up many times. The V gene is TRBV12-3 or TRBV12-4, the J gene TRBJ1-2, with a possible D match to TRBD1 (5 bases). Trimming removed 5 bases from V and 7 bases from J, with 14 bases in between. There are 13 residues in the CDR3. CDR3 sequence (DNA): TGTGCCAGCAGTCTAGGGACGCTTCTTGGCTACACCTTC. Protein: CASSLGTLLGYTF.

The V gene is TRBV6-5, the J gene TRBJ2-7; 8 bases agree with TRBD1. Looked up from germline, CDR1 is MNHEY and CDR2 is SVGAGI. The CDR3 loop spans 14 amino acids. Trimming removed 8 bases from V and 0 bases from J; junction bases left unmatched: 6. The CDR3 protein is CASQWTGSSYEQYF. The DNA of the CDR3 is TGTGCCAGCCAATGGACAGGGAGCTCCTACGAGCAGTACTTC.

There are many counts of this clonotype. The chain combines TRBV7-2 with TRBJ1-6, with 10 bases aligning to TRBD1. V was clipped by 3 bases and J by 7 bases; unmatched bases: 3. CDR1 is SGHTA, CDR2 FQGNSA, per germline. This CDR3 has 15 amino acids. The CDR3 DNA reads TGTGCCAGCAGCTTGGGACAGGGGACCAATTCACCCCTCCACTTT. It translates to CASSLGQGTNSPLHF.

This clonotype was seen at least ten times. The rearrangement links TRBV14 to TRBJ1-4, with D hard to call. Germline-derived CDR1 and CDR2 are SGHDN and FVKESK. The CDR3 loop spans 15 amino acids. V dropped 5 bases and J dropped 0 bases, with 10 bases sitting between them. The CDR3: CASSSHKATNEKLFF. CDR3 sequence (DNA): TGTGCCAGCAGCTCACACAAAGCAACTAATGAAAAACTGTTTTTT.

The chain has TRBV19 and TRBJ1-4; D call uncertain. The CDR3 consists of 14 residues. Germline CDR1 LNHDA, CDR2 SQIVND (reference sequence). Trimming left V 3 bases short and J 7 bases short, with 12 bases between. CDR3 residues: CASSIRGWGEKLFF. The CDR3 bases are TGTGCCAGTAGTATCCGGGGATGGGGTGAAAAACTGTTTTTT.

The CDR3 here is CSLGAAEPQHF. The CDR3 DNA sequence: TGCAGCTTGGGGGCTGCGGAGCCCCAGCATTTT. The V call is TRBV29-1, the J call TRBJ1-5; D is possibly TRBD1 (6 bases). The ends were cut back, 8 bases at V and 8 bases at J, with 13 bases in the middle. This CDR3 has 11 amino acids. Germline V gene lookup returns CDR1 SQVTM and CDR2 ANQGSEA.

V usage is TRBV6-6 and J usage is TRBJ2-7, with unresolved D. This CDR3 is built from 15 residues. V was trimmed by 1 base and J by 2 bases, leaving 12 bases between them. The germline V gene has CDR1 MNHNY and CDR2 SVGAGI (reference sequence). CDR3 loop: CASSYFDSVTYEQYF. The CDR3 coding sequence is TGTGCCAGCAGTTACTTCGACTCCGTGACCTACGAGCAGTACTTC.

This clonotype has more than one count but fewer than ten. V gene TRBV12-3 or TRBV12-4 combines with J gene TRBJ1-1; D remains ambiguous. Trimming took 7 bases from V and 4 from J, leaving 16 bases between them. CDR3 size: 14 residues. In nucleotides, the CDR3 is TGTGCCAGCACCAGGTCTGATACGTCCACTGAAGCTTTCTTT. Encoded protein: CASTRSDTSTEAFF.

This clonotype turned up a few times. The chain is built from TRBV4-3 and TRBJ1-2, with TRBD1 matching over 12 bases. V lost 4 bases and J lost 8; bases outside the gene matches: 8. The CDR3 consists of 15 residues. Per germline, CDR1 LGHNA and CDR2 YSLEER. For the CDR3, the DNA is TGCGCCAGCAGCCTGACGAGGGACAGGGGGCACGGCTACACCTTC. Protein product: CASSLTRDRGHGYTF.

This clonotype occurred once. The chain carries TRBV11-2 and TRBJ1-1, with 7 bases lining up with TRBD1. Germline values: CDR1 SGHAT, CDR2 FQNNGV. V was pared by 7 bases and J by 0 bases, with 5 bases of the junction left unmatched. This CDR3 has 14 amino acids. This CDR3 is CASTIQGLNTEAFF. The CDR3 DNA follows: TGTGCCAGCACCATACAGGGGTTGAACACTGAAGCTTTCTTT.

V usage is TRBV19 and J usage is TRBJ2-6, with a possible D match to TRBD1 (5 bases). This CDR3 comprises 16 residues. Trimming shortened V by 10 bases and J by 2 bases, and 18 bases separated the two germline ends. Germline V lookup: CDR1 LNHDA, CDR2 SQIVND (reference sequence). The CDR3 protein is CATNDPQGPGANVLTF. The DNA of the CDR3 is TGTGCCACCAACGACCCCCAGGGCCCTGGGGCCAACGTCCTGACTTTC.